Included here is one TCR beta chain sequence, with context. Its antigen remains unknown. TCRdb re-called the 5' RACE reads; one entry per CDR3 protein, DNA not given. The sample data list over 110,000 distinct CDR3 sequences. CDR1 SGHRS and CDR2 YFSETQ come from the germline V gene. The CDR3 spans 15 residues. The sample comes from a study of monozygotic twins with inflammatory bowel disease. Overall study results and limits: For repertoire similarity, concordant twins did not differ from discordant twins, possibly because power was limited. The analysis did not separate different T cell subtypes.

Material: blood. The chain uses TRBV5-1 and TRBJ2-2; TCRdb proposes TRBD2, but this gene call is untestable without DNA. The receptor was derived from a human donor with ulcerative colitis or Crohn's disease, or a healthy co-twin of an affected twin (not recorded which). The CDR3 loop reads CASTLAGGYTGELFF.